The T cell receptor (beta chain) under discussion was sequenced for a study of T-cell reconstitution after alpha-beta-depleted transplantation in children. Study outcomes and limitations: Two months or so post-transplant, alpha-beta T cells reportedly derived from several hundred expanded graft clones. The high TCRbeta diversity at day 60 in some patients came from surviving recipient T cells and thymic progenitors. Newly generated T cells supplied most T-cell counts and diversity one year post-transplant.

A TCRbeta library incorporating unique molecular identifiers was prepared. Each CDR3 protein is one row after TCRdb ran MiXCR on the PCR reads. The sample carries approximately 98,000 distinct CDR3 sequences, approximately 6.4% recorded once. This CDR3 has 14 residues. Germline V gene lookup returns CDR1 MGHRA and CDR2 YSYEKL. V lost 0 bases and J 5 bases, leaving 10 bases between the germline ends. About this clonotype: Its specificity is not known.

This chain joins TRBV4-1 and TRBJ2-5; the D gene is possibly TRBD1 (6 bases). The sequences come from PBMCs, mostly from graft donor cells, collected 360 days after TCRalphabeta/CD19-depleted stem cell transplant. The source of this sequence is a male patient between 2 and 15 years old who had a stem cell transplant for acute lymphoblastic leukemia, so the T cells may come from the graft donor. The CDR3 spells CASSQEWQGETQYF. In nucleotides, the CDR3 is TGCGCCAGCAGCCAAGAATGGCAGGGGGAGACCCAGTACTTC.